The 31 T cell receptor beta chains given below trace back to one sample, sequenced in a study of blood T cell repertoires in COVID-19. This table comes from immunoSEQ multiplex PCR, and its TCRdb copy is limited to in-frame clones, with some not included. Among fewer than 200,000 clones listed, 75% to 85% were seen once. Sequenced input: peripheral blood. These receptor sequences come from a woman aged 60-70 years with COVID-19, enrolled during active disease.

The chain joins TRBV19 to TRBJ2-1; 16 bases align to TRBD2. Germline CDR1 reads LNHDA; CDR2 reads SQIVND (reference sequence). The CDR3 has 17 amino acids. Losses at the gene ends were 0 bases for V and 7 bases for J; bases not matched to a gene: 3. Here the CDR3 DNA reads TGTGCCAGTAGTATAGAGGGACTAGCGGGAGGGTGGAATGAGCAGTTCTTC. It translates to CASSIEGLAGGWNEQFF. Together with reference TRBV19 and TRBJ2-1, the CDR3 gives the full variable domain: DGGITQSPKYLFRKEGQNVTLSCEQNLNHDAMYWYRQDPGQGLRLIYYSQIVNDFQKGDIAEGYSVSREKKESFPLTVTSAQKNPTAFYLCASSIEGLAGGWNEQFFGPGTRLTVL.

The V gene is TRBV28, the J gene TRBJ1-1; TRBD1 agrees at 8 bases. This CDR3 has 12 amino acids. Germline loops: CDR1 MDHEN, CDR2 SYDVKM. The V segment lost 7 bases and the J segment 12 bases; nucleotides outside the gene matches: 10. DNA of the CDR3: TGTGCCAGCACCGAAGGACAGGGAGCACCTTTCTTT. The encoded protein is CASTEGQGAPFF. Combining the CDR3 with reference TRBV28 and TRBJ1-1 gives the whole variable domain DVKVTQSSRYLVKRTGEKVFLECVQDMDHENMFWYRQDPGLGLRLIYFSYDVKMKEKGDIPEGYSVSREKKERFSLILESASTNQTSMYLCASTEGQGAPFFGQGTRLTVV.

The CDR3 protein is CASSSASQVSSYEQYF. Written as DNA, the CDR3 is TGTGCCAGCAGTTCGGCCTCACAGGTTAGCTCCTACGAGCAGTACTTC. The chain has TRBV6-2 or TRBV6-3 and TRBJ2-7, with a possible D match to TRBD1 (5 bases). This CDR3 has 16 residues. Germline V gene sequence: CDR1 MNHEY, CDR2 SVGEGT. Trimming took off 4 bases at V and 0 bases at J, with 16 bases between the two ends.

The chain has TRBV4-3 and TRBJ2-7; tentative D call: TRBD1 (5 bases). The CDR3 length is 15 residues. V was pared by 0 bases and J by 3 bases, with 12 bases between. Germline V gene data show CDR1 as LGHNA and CDR2 as YSLEER. CDR3 loop: CASSQELGRDYEQYF. CDR3 coding DNA: TGCGCCAGCAGCCAAGAACTCGGCAGGGACTACGAGCAGTACTTC.

The chain carries TRBV19 and TRBJ2-7, with 10 nucleotides matching TRBD2. The CDR3 has 17 residues. V dropped 5 bases and J dropped 5; count of bases not matched to a gene: 15. Germline CDR1 and CDR2: LNHDA and SQIVND (reference sequence). In DNA, the CDR3 is TGTGCCAGTAGTCCGAGGACTAGCGGCCCCGGGCCCCACGAGCAGTACTTC. Protein product: CASSPRTSGPGPHEQYF. The variable domain in full, completed from reference TRBV19 and TRBJ2-7, reads DGGITQSPKYLFRKEGQNVTLSCEQNLNHDAMYWYRQDPGQGLRLIYYSQIVNDFQKGDIAEGYSVSREKKESFPLTVTSAQKNPTAFYLCASSPRTSGPGPHEQYFGPGTRLTVT.

The chain employs TRBV7-2 and TRBJ2-7, with D maybe TRBD2 (5 bases). The germline gives CDR1 SGHTA, CDR2 FQGNSA. This CDR3 contains 13 residues. The V end lost 8 bases, the J end lost 4 bases, and 15 bases lay between the germline ends. In DNA, the CDR3 is TGTGCCAGCCAGCGCGCTTCGGGGTACGAGCAGTACTTC. Protein: CASQRASGYEQYF.

The rearrangement links TRBV6-5 to TRBJ1-5; no clear D. The V end was cut by 11 bases, the J end by 0 bases, with 11 bases between. Germline lookup yields CDR1 MNHEY and CDR2 SVGAGI. This CDR3 is built from 13 residues. In DNA, the CDR3 is TGTGCCGCACGGGTAGGTAGCAATCAGCCCCAGCATTTT. This encodes CAARVGSNQPQHF.

The rearrangement links TRBV19 to TRBJ2-5, with 9 nucleotides matching TRBD2. The V segment lost 5 bases and the J segment 1 base; nucleotides outside the gene matches: 8. CDR3 length: 16 amino acids. Germline CDR1 LNHDA, CDR2 SQIVND (reference sequence). The CDR3 protein is CASSGGLAFTQETQYF. The CDR3 DNA follows: TGTGCCAGTAGTGGGGGACTAGCCTTCACCCAAGAGACCCAGTACTTC.

The CDR3 sequence: CASSRDRVVNNSPLHF. CDR3 DNA: TGTGCCAGCAGTCGGGACAGGGTGGTTAATAATTCACCCCTCCACTTT. This chain uses TRBV2 with TRBJ1-6, with 9 bases aligning to TRBD1. CDR1 and CDR2 from the germline V gene are SNHLY and FYNNEI. The V gene end was trimmed by 5 bases and the J gene end by 5 bases; junction bases not matched to a gene: 7. The CDR3 runs to 16 residues.

The chain joins TRBV21-1 to TRBJ1-3; the D call of TRBD1 is as the table states it, not checked on the DNA. TRBV21-1 is a listed pseudogene. CDR3 size: 15 residues. Here the CDR3 DNA reads TGTGCCAGCAGCAAAAGGGGGATGTCTGGAAACACCATATATTTT. Translating it yields CASSKRGMSGNTIYF.

The chain links TRBV11-1 to TRBJ2-2, with a tentative D call TRBD1 (7 bases). CDR1 is SGHAT, CDR2 FQDESV, per germline (reference sequence). V was trimmed by 5 bases and J by 4 bases, leaving 11 bases between them. The CDR3 extends over 14 amino acids. The CDR3 sequence is CASSAGQSTGELFF. The CDR3 bases are TGTGCCAGCAGCGCGGGACAGAGCACCGGGGAGCTGTTTTTT. The entire variable domain, with the rest obtained from reference TRBV11-1 and TRBJ2-2, is as follows: EAEVAQSPRYKITEKSQAVAFWCDPISGHATLYWYRQILGQGPELLVQFQDESVVDDSQLPKDRFSAERLKGVDSTLKIQPAELGDSAMYLCASSAGQSTGELFFGEGSRLTVL.

V and J are TRBV2 and TRBJ1-2, with D hard to call. Germline V gene data show CDR1 as SNHLY and CDR2 as FYNNEI. The CDR3 covers 13 residues. Trimming removed 8 bases from V and 2 bases from J, with 12 bases in between. The CDR3 DNA reads TGTGCCAGCTTGTGGGAGAAAAACTATGGCTACACCTTC. Translated, it gives CASLWEKNYGYTF.

This clone appeared a single time. The V and J genes are TRBV19 and TRBJ1-2; 10 nucleotides line up with TRBD1. V shed 9 bases and J 3 bases; nucleotides not matched to a gene: 4. CDR1 and CDR2 from the germline V gene are LNHDA and SQIVND (reference sequence). The CDR3 is made up of 13 amino acids. The CDR3 DNA follows: TGTGCCAGCCACGGACAGGGGGACTATGGCTACACCTTC. Its protein is CASHGQGDYGYTF.

The V and J genes are TRBV9 and TRBJ2-1, with 8 bases identical to TRBD1. In germline, CDR1 is SGDLS, CDR2 YYNGEE. This CDR3 has 15 residues. Trimming at V came to 4 bases and at J to 4 bases, leaving 7 bases not matched to a gene. CDR3 sequence: CASSPRDRSYNEQFF. The CDR3 nucleotides read TGTGCCAGCAGCCCCCGGGACAGGTCATACAATGAGCAGTTCTTC.

The chain recombines TRBV7-2 with TRBJ2-7, with TRBD2 matching 7 bases. Germline CDR1 SGHTA, CDR2 FQGNSA. The V gene end was trimmed by 5 bases and the J gene end by 3 bases; junction bases not matched to a gene: 13. This CDR3 spans 16 amino acids. The CDR3 DNA follows: TGTGCCAGCAGCCCCGGCCCGAGGGAGGGGATCTACGAGCAGTACTTC. Protein sequence: CASSPGPREGIYEQYF.

The chain is built from TRBV29-1 and TRBJ2-2, with D perhaps TRBD2 (6 bases). CDR3 length: 14 residues. Trimming shortened V by 5 bases and J by 5 bases, and 15 bases separated the two germline ends. The germline CDR1 and CDR2 sequences are SQVTM and ANQGSEA. The CDR3 DNA reads TGCAGCGTTCGTAAGGCGGGGTCTACCGGGGAGCTGTTTTTT. This encodes CSVRKAGSTGELFF.

V usage is TRBV2 and J usage is TRBJ1-5, with D possibly matching TRBD1 (6 bases). The V end lost 0 bases, the J end lost 7 bases, and 13 bases lay between the germline ends. The CDR3 consists of 15 residues. The germline CDR1 and CDR2 sequences are SNHLY and FYNNEI. The CDR3 here is CASSEARGAGQPQHF. The CDR3 bases are TGTGCCAGCAGTGAAGCGCGGGGGGCAGGGCAGCCCCAGCATTTT.

This clone turned up a few times. The V call is TRBV5-1, the J call TRBJ2-2; TRBD2 agrees at 10 bases. Germline assignment: CDR1 SGHRS and CDR2 YFSETQ. V lost 4 bases and J lost 6; bases outside the gene matches: 9. The CDR3 runs 16 residues. CDR3 coding DNA: TGCGCCAGCAGCCCCGGTGGAGCGGGGGGGGCCGGGGAGCTGTTTTTT. Translated: CASSPGGAGGAGELFF.

The chain joins TRBV4-1 to TRBJ2-3, with 8 bases matching TRBD1. Germline-derived CDR1 and CDR2 are MGHRA and YSYEKL. V shed 0 bases, J shed 0 bases, and the junction held 8 bases outside the gene matches. The CDR3 has 18 residues. The CDR3 spells CASSQDPGQADSTDTQYF. The CDR3 DNA reads as TGCGCCAGCAGCCAAGACCCGGGACAGGCCGATAGCACAGATACGCAGTATTTT.

Here the CDR3 reads CSVEMAEQETQYF. In nucleotides, the CDR3 is TGCAGCGTTGAAATGGCGGAACAAGAGACCCAGTACTTC. The genes are TRBV29-1 and TRBJ2-5; D call uncertain. V shed 2 bases and J shed 2 bases, with 9 bases lying between them. There are 13 residues in the CDR3. Per the germline V gene, CDR1 is SQVTM and CDR2 is ANQGSEA.

This clone has ten or more counts. The chain combines TRBV29-1 with TRBJ2-7; a weak D match, TRBD1 (6 bases). CDR1 is SQVTM, CDR2 ANQGSEA, per germline. The V gene lost 8 bases and the J gene lost 3 bases, with 17 bases spanning the gap. The CDR3 is 13 amino acids. In DNA form, the CDR3 reads TGCAGCACCTCAGGCAGGGGAGTCTACGAGCAGTACTTC. Residues: CSTSGRGVYEQYF.

The V and J genes are TRBV6-4 and TRBJ2-3; 7 bases line up with TRBD2. Germline-derived CDR1 and CDR2 are MRHNA and SNTAGT. Unmatched junction bases numbered 2, after V lost 0 bases and J lost 2 bases. The CDR3 consists of 15 residues. The CDR3 DNA follows: TGTGCCAGCAGTGACTCGAGCGGGACCACAGATACGCAGTATTTT. Translated: CASSDSSGTTDTQYF.

V and J are TRBV3-1 (or the pseudogene TRBV3-2) and TRBJ2-1; no firm D call. The length of the CDR3 is 12 residues. V was clipped by 4 bases and J by 5 bases, with 6 bases between them. Germline assignment: CDR1 LGHDT and CDR2 YNNKEL (reference sequence). The CDR3 region has the DNA TGTGCCAGCAGCCTTCAGGACAATGAGCAGTTCTTC. It translates to CASSLQDNEQFF.

This sequence joins TRBV6-5 and TRBJ1-5; tentatively, D is TRBD1 (5 bases). The CDR3 totals 15 residues. Germline V gene sequence: CDR1 MNHEY, CDR2 SVGAGI. V lost 6 bases to trimming and J lost 2 bases, with 14 bases between them. CDR3 nucleotides: TGTGCCAGCAGCCCCAGCGGGACGGGCAATCAGCCCCAGCATTTT. The encoded protein is CASSPSGTGNQPQHF.

This clone appeared a single time. The V and J genes are TRBV27 and TRBJ1-5; D is ambiguous. Germline V gives CDR1 MNHEY, CDR2 SMNVEV (reference sequence). Trimming pared 3 bases from V and 5 bases from J, leaving 11 bases between. The CDR3 is made up of 14 amino acids. The CDR3 region is CASSFGRADQPQHF. CDR3 in DNA: TGTGCCAGCAGTTTCGGGCGGGCGGATCAGCCCCAGCATTTT.

The V call is TRBV5-1, the J call TRBJ2-5; TRBD2 aligns across 7 bases. J gave up 2 bases and V 1 base, and 5 bases lay outside the gene matches. The CDR3 runs 15 residues. Germline CDR1 is SGHRS and CDR2 is YFSETQ. The CDR3 DNA follows: TGCGCCAGCAGCTTGTTTACAGCGGGGCAAGAGACCCAGTACTTC. As protein: CASSLFTAGQETQYF.

The count of this clone is one. CDR3 bases: TGTGCCAGCAGTCCTCTGAGCGGGGGATTACTCTACGAGCAGTACGTC. This gives the protein CASSPLSGGLLYEQYV. The rearrangement uses TRBV7-3 and TRBJ2-7; 8 nucleotides line up with TRBD2. The CDR3 totals 16 residues. The V segment lost 6 bases and the J segment 3 bases; nucleotides outside the gene matches: 13. Germline V CDR1 and CDR2: SGHTA, FQGTGA.

CDR3 coding DNA: TGTGCCAGCAGTGACGGGACAGCCTACGAGCAGTACTTC. Translation gives CASSDGTAYEQYF. This chain links TRBV6-2 or TRBV6-3 with TRBJ2-7; the match to TRBD1 covers 7 bases. There are 13 residues in the CDR3. Trimming took 5 bases from V and 2 from J; bases not matched to a gene: 3. Germline V gene sequence: CDR1 MNHEY, CDR2 SVGEGT.

The V call is TRBV27, the J call TRBJ2-1; 8 positions agree with TRBD2. Germline assignment: CDR1 MNHEY and CDR2 SMNVEV (reference sequence). Trimming took 7 bases from V and 0 from J; bases not matched to a gene: 5. The CDR3 sequence is 15 residues long. CDR3 sequence: CASISSGVSYNEQFF. CDR3 DNA sequence: TGTGCCAGCATTAGTAGCGGGGTCTCCTACAATGAGCAGTTCTTC.

Many counts were recorded for this clone. The V call is TRBV5-5, the J call TRBJ1-1; possible D gene TRBD1, 6 bases. The CDR3 loop spans 13 amino acids. Per the germline V gene, CDR1 is SGHKS and CDR2 is YYEKEE (reference sequence). V gave up 2 bases and J gave up 2 bases, with 7 bases separating them. CDR3 residues: CASSFRGNTEAFF. As DNA, the CDR3 is TGTGCCAGCAGCTTCAGGGGAAACACTGAAGCTTTCTTT.

The V call is TRBV6-5, the J call TRBJ1-3; perhaps TRBD1 as D (5 bases). The germline V and J ends were trimmed by 7 bases and 0 bases, with 13 bases remaining between them. This CDR3 contains 15 residues. Germline V CDR1 and CDR2: MNHEY, SVGAGI. This CDR3 reads CASTTRGNSGNTIYF. The DNA for the CDR3 is TGTGCCAGCACCACACGGGGGAACTCTGGAAACACCATATATTTT.